The following is a T cell receptor (beta chain) sequence with its context. These data are taken from a study of blood T cell repertoires in COVID-19. At the level of the study: From the United States, Italy and Spain came samples of acute and convalescent COVID-19. Nucleic acid was either cDNA or gDNA, and it came from T cells, B-cell-depleted T cells, or PBMCs.

Germline V CDR1 and CDR2: SGHRS, YFSETQ. The CDR3 has 15 amino acids. Trimming stripped 3 bases from V and 4 bases from J, with 16 bases between. Original data processing: The assay estimated nucleated cells by amplifying reference gene primers. This table comes from immunoSEQ multiplex PCR, and its TCRdb copy is limited to in-frame clones, with some not included. Clonal size and the V and J genes are those of that table, whereas D and trimming came from the DNA. The table includes roughly 68,000 clones, roughly 85% detected once. This clonotype originated in a man aged 45 to 65 with acute or convalescent COVID-19. The material sequenced was peripheral blood. V and J are TRBV5-1 and TRBJ2-5; D is possibly TRBD2 (5 bases). The chain's CDR3 is CASSSMGEPPETQYF. The CDR3 coding sequence is TGCGCCAGCAGCTCAATGGGAGAACCCCCAGAGACCCAGTACTTC.